This TCR beta chain stems from a study of cytomegalovirus exposure and HLA in healthy donors. Measured with immunoSEQ multiplex PCR; TCRdb has only the in-frame clones, and not every one. The sample records over 200,000 clones, roughly 91% being singletons. Looked up from germline, CDR1 is ENHRY and CDR2 is SYGVKD. With 0 bases clipped from V and 0 bases from J, the junction kept 6 bases outside the gene matches. This CDR3 has 17 residues. J is TRBJ2-7 and V is TRBV10-3; TRBD2 aligns across 9 bases. This TCR was sampled from a woman in her twenties or thirties in good health and CMV-seronegative. Sequencing used PBMCs. The CDR3 bases are TGTGCCATCAGTGAGTCGATCCTAGCGGGAATCTCCTACGAGCAGTACTTC. Protein: CAISESILAGISYEQYF.